This passage covers 3 T cell receptor beta chains from one sample sequenced in a study of identical twins. TCRdb reprocessed the 5' RACE reads via MiXCR and lists one record per CDR3 protein. The top ten clones hold 3.6% of a sample with 200,000 to 250,000 distinct CDR3 sequences, about 7.3% of them seen once. These data were likewise used in another study, on yellow fever vaccine responses in identical twins.

Sequences were obtained from memory (CD45RO+) T cells sorted from blood. All receptors come from a woman under 30 in good health.

This clonotype was counted between two and nine times. One end of the junction does not line up with germline, which may come from a read error. The chain employs TRBV6-2 or TRBV6-3 and TRBJ2-6; weak D call: TRBD1 (6 bases). The CDR3 runs to 16 residues. Germline V gene sequence: CDR1 MNHEY, CDR2 SVGEGT. CDR3 DNA: TGTGCCAGCAGTAACTCAAGGGGGTTTGGGGCCAACGTCCTGACTTTC. It translates to CASSNSRGFGANVLTF.

The chain combines TRBV28 with TRBJ2-3; D ambiguous. CDR1 is MDHEN and CDR2 is SYDVKM in the germline V gene. The CDR3 has 15 residues. Trimming removed 4 bases at V and 5 bases at J, with 16 bases between. CDR3 residues: CASSSPRLFQDTQYF. The CDR3 DNA follows: TGTGCCAGCAGTTCCCCAAGACTCTTCCAAGATACGCAGTATTTT.

This clonotype was counted a few times. The chain couples TRBV6-1 to TRBJ1-5, with 10 bases fitting TRBD1. Germline CDR1 reads MNHNS; CDR2 reads SASEGT. This CDR3 region has 16 residues. With 4 bases clipped from V and 3 bases from J, the junction kept 6 bases outside the gene matches. The CDR3 spells CASSGRTGGDNQPQHF. The CDR3, as DNA: TGTGCCAGCAGTGGGCGGACAGGGGGAGACAATCAGCCCCAGCATTTT.